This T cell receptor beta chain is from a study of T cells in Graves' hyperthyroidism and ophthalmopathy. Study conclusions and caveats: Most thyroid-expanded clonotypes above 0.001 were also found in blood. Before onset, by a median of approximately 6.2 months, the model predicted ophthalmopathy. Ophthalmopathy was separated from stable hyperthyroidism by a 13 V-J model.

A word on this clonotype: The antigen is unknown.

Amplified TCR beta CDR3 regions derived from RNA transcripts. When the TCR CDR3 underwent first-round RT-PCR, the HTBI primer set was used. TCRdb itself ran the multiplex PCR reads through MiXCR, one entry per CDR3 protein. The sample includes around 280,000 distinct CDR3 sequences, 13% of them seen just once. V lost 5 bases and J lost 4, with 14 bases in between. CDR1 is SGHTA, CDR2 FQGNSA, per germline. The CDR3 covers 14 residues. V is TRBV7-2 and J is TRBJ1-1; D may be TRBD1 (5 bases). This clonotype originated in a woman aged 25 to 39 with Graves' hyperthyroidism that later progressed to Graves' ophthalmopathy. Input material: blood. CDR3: CASSAGPRSTEAFF. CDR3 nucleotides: TGTGCCAGCAGCGCGGGACCTAGGAGCACTGAAGCTTTCTTT.